This T cell receptor (beta chain) derives from a study of vaccination and CD4 T cells after COVID-19. Study in general: There were six male and four female convalescents, and two of them were Hispanic.

With respect to this clonotype: Its antigen is not known.

Cultured CD4+ T cell DNA underwent sequencing with the Oncomine TCR Beta short-read assay. MiXCR, run by TCRdb on the PCR reads, gives a single entry per CDR3 protein. The data show around 13,000 distinct CDR3 sequences, 35% to 40% seen once. V was pared by 6 bases and J by 7 bases, with 10 bases between. This CDR3 contains 11 residues. The germline V gene encodes CDR1 DFQATT and CDR2 SNEGSKA (reference sequence). The sample's treatment: approximately 10-day PBMC culture with coronavirus spike peptide pools or control peptides (ViraFEST assay). This chain uses TRBV20-1 with TRBJ2-1; D ambiguous. The receptor was derived from a human donor with COVID-19. Sequenced input: cultured CD4+ T cells from blood. The CDR3 protein is CSALAVNEQFF. DNA of the CDR3: TGCAGTGCACTGGCCGTAAATGAGCAGTTCTTC.